Below are 2 T cell receptor beta chains sequenced from a single sample in a study of blood T cell repertoires in COVID-19. The table came from immunoSEQ multiplex PCR; TCRdb's copy has only in-frame clones and leaves some out. This sample carries fewer than 140,000 clones, over 60% of them seen once, and the ten largest clones take roughly 6.2%. Sequencing used peripheral blood. Receptors originate from an elderly man with COVID-19, enrolled during active disease.

This clone was detected only a few times. The J gene is TRBJ2-7, the V gene TRBV19, with TRBD1 as a possible D gene (5 bases). Germline V gene lookup returns CDR1 LNHDA and CDR2 SQIVND (reference sequence). This CDR3 region has 11 residues. The ends were cut back, 7 bases at V and 7 bases at J, with 11 bases in the middle. The CDR3 is CASKAGMEQYF. CDR3 bases: TGTGCCAGTAAGGCAGGGATGGAGCAGTACTTC.

This rearrangement joins TRBV11-2 to TRBJ2-1, with D possibly being TRBD2 (6 bases). Trimming removed 6 bases at V and 4 bases at J, with 16 bases between. The CDR3 totals 15 residues. Germline-derived CDR1 and CDR2 are SGHAT and FQNNGV. The CDR3 sequence: CASRVLGGGYNEQFF. The CDR3 bases are TGTGCCAGCAGGGTCCTGGGAGGCGGTTACAATGAGCAGTTCTTC.